This T cell receptor beta chain was identified during a study of T cell responses to AZD1222 COVID-19 vaccine. Generated by immunoSEQ multiplex PCR, the TCRdb table keeps only in-frame clones and is missing some. The sample records under 150,000 clones, roughly 88% being singletons. Overall study findings and caveats: A mostly white British donor set with more females was recruited, and clonal diversity was possibly underestimated.

This clone has only one observation. Its antigen remains unknown. The germline V gene encodes CDR1 MGHRA and CDR2 YSYEKL. The CDR3 consists of 16 residues. The V and J ends lost 0 bases and 4 bases respectively, with 13 bases between them. The clonotype comes from an adult who received the AZD1222 COVID-19 vaccine. This rearrangement joins TRBV4-1 to TRBJ1-5; D call uncertain. Source: peripheral blood, taken 28 days after the second AZD1222 dose. CDR3 DNA: TGCGCCAGCAGCCAAGAAATCGGGATTACTAATCAGCCCCAGCATTTT. Protein product: CASSQEIGITNQPQHF.